The source of this T cell receptor beta chain is a study of cytomegalovirus exposure and HLA in healthy donors. Points from the study as a whole: The sole available immune exposure information was CMV serostatus. Cytomegalovirus association was listed for around 180 TCR beta chains. Earlier analysis looked at TCR beta V segments, and most were productive about 90% or about 30% of the time.

Each donor was nominally healthy when sampled (though unrecorded immune exposures were likely). The PCR contained 60 Vbeta and 13 Jbeta primers. The table came from immunoSEQ multiplex PCR; TCRdb's copy has only in-frame clones and leaves some out. The data contain 95,000 to 100,000 clones, 76% of them singletons. Germline assignment: CDR1 SGHTA and CDR2 FQGNSA. With 4 bases removed from V and 1 base from J, the gap between germline ends came to 10 bases. The CDR3 sequence is 14 residues long. Comment on this clone: Its antigen is unknown.

This TCR was sampled from a man aged 35-49 years in good health and CMV-seronegative. The chain employs TRBV7-2 and TRBJ2-5, with D perhaps TRBD2 (5 bases). The sequenced material came from PBMCs. The CDR3 sequence: CASSSSGIQETQYF. The DNA for the CDR3 is TGTGCCAGCAGCTCATCGGGGATCCAAGAGACCCAGTACTTC.